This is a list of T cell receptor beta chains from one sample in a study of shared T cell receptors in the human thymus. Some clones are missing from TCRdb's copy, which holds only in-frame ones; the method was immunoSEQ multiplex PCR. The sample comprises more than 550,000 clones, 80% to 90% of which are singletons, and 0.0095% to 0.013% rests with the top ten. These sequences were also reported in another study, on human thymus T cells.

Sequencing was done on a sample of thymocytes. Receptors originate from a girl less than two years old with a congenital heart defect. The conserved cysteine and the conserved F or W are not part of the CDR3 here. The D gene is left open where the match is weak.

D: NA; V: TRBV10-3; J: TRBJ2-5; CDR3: AISGDNGGQETQY
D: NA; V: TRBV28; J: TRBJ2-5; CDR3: ASTPGETQY
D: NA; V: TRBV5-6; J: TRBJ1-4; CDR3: ASSSKDRSNEKLF
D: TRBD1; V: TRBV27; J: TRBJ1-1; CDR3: ATGQGSPEAF
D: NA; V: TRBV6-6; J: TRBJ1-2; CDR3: ASSYLGTYYGYT
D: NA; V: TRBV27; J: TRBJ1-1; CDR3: ASSPRGGKAF
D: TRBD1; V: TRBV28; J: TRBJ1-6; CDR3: ASRSDRVGSPLH
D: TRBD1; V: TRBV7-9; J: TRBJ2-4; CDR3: ASSQGQGVIAKNIQY
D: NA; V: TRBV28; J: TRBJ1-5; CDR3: ASSFPRYQPQH
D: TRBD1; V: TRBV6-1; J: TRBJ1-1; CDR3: ASLGQGALTEAF
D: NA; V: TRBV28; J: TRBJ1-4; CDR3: ASSPHRNEKLF
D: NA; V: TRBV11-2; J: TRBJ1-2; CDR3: ASSLGRVPPLGYT
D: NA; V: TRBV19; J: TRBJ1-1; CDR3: ASSIRTVALAF
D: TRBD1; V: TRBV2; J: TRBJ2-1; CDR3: ARGQGNEQF
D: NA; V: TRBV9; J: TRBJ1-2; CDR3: ASSVAAAEMDYGYT
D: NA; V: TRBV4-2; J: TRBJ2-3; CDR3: ASSQESGAQGWDTQY
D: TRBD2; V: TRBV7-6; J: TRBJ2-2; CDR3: ASSGPSGEGELF
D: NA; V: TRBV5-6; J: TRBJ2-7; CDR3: ASSFSEHEQY